This paragraph covers one T cell receptor (beta chain) sequence. Its cognate antigen is unknown. A J-beta primer mix and a sample-barcoded 5' primer were used in a second PCR of about 7 to 12 cycles. TCRdb used MiXCR to reprocess the 5' RACE reads, holding one entry per CDR3 protein. The data hold under 1,100,000 distinct CDR3 sequences, with approximately 26% observed a single time. Each of the donors had around 10 milliliters of peripheral blood drawn into EDTA-treated Vacutainer tubes. Isolated PBMCs totaled at least 6.5 million in each sample. The data are from a study of blood T cells in healthy people across ages. Whole-study results and caveats: The unsorted PBMCs prevented any conclusive comparison of naive versus antigen-experienced cells. Among long-lived donors, naive CD4+ cells were more numerous and diversity higher than in aged donors.

The V gene's germline CDR1 is KGHSH and CDR2 LQKENI. V lost 3 bases, J lost 3 bases, and 6 bases stayed unmatched. This CDR3 contains 15 residues. These data were also filed under a second study, of T cells of mothers and their children.

J is TRBJ2-7 and V is TRBV18, with 9 bases identical to TRBD2. Material for sequencing was blood. The receptor was isolated from a girl aged 2 to 10 in good health. For the CDR3, the DNA is TGTGCCAGCTCACCGACTAGCGGACCATACTACGAGCAGTACTTC. This gives the protein CASSPTSGPYYEQYF.